This T cell receptor (beta chain) was found in a study of blood T cell repertoires in COVID-19. Study information: Material from acute and convalescent COVID-19 was sourced from the United States, Italy and Spain. Sample material is recorded as cDNA or gDNA derived from T cells, B-cell-depleted T cells, or PBMCs.

Authors' processing steps: Amplification of reference gene primers provided the estimated nucleated cell counts. Data came from immunoSEQ multiplex PCR; TCRdb stores just in-frame clones and leaves some out. V, J and clone size derive from that table, while D and trimming were established from the DNA sequence. The repertoire holds under 95,000 clones, with 86% as singletons. Germline assignment: CDR1 MNHNY and CDR2 SVGAGI (reference sequence). The trim removed 2 bases at V and 8 bases at J, leaving 8 bases unmatched. This CDR3 is 14 amino acids long. This clonotype was sampled from an elderly woman with acute or convalescent COVID-19. Material: peripheral blood. The V gene is TRBV6-6, the J gene TRBJ1-1, with 7 bases lining up with TRBD1. This CDR3 reads CASSYGGQMSEAFF. CDR3 bases: TGTGCCAGCAGTTACGGGGGACAGATGAGCGAAGCTTTCTTT.